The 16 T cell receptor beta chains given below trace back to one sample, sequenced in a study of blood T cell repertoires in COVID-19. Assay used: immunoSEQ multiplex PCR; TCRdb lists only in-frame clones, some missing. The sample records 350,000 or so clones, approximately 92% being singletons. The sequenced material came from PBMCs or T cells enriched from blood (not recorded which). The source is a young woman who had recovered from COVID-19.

CDR3 coding DNA: TGTGCCAGCAGTGAAAACAAGGGACTAGCGACCTACGAGCAGTACTTC. This sequence encodes CASSENKGLATYEQYF. This rearrangement joins TRBV6-1 to TRBJ2-7; TRBD2 aligns across 10 bases. This CDR3 contains 16 residues. The J segment lost 2 bases and the V segment lost 2 bases, leaving 6 bases of the junction unmatched. Germline V lookup: CDR1 MNHNS, CDR2 SASEGT.

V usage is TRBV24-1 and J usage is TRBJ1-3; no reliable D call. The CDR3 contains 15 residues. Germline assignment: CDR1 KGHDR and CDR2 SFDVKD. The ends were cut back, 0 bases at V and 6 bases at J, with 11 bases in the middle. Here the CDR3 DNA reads TGTGCCACCAGTGATTTGGAGGGTTACGAAAACACCATATATTTT. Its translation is CATSDLEGYENTIYF.

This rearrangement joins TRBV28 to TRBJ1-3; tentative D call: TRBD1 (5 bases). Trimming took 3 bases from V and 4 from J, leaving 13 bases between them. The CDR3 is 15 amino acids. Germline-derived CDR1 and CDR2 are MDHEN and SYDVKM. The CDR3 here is CASSFGGGEGNTIYF. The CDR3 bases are TGTGCCAGCAGTTTCGGTGGAGGGGAAGGAAACACCATATATTTT. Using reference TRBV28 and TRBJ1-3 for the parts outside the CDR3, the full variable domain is DVKVTQSSRYLVKRTGEKVFLECVQDMDHENMFWYRQDPGLGLRLIYFSYDVKMKEKGDIPEGYSVSREKKERFSLILESASTNQTSMYLCASSFGGGEGNTIYFGEGSWLTVV.

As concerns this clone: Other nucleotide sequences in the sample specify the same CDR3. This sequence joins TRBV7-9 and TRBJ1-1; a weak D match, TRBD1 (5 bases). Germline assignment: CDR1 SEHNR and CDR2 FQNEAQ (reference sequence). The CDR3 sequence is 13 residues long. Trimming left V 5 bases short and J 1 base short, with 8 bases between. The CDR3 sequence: CASSLGQNTEAFF. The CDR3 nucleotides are TGTGCCAGCAGCCTCGGACAGAACACTGAAGCTTTCTTT. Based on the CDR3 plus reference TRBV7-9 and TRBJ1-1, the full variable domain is DTGVSQNPRHKITKRGQNVTFRCDPISEHNRLYWYRQTLGQGPEFLTYFQNEAQLEKSRLLSDRFSAERPKGSFSTLEIQRTEQGDSAMYLCASSLGQNTEAFFGQGTRLTVV.

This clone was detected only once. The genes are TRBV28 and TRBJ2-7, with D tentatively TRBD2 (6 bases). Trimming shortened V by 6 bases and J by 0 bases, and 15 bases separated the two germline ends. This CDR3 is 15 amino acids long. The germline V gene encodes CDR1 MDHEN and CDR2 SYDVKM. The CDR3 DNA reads TGTGCCAGCAGGGGGGTTAGCGGTAACTCCTACGAGCAGTACTTC. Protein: CASRGVSGNSYEQYF.

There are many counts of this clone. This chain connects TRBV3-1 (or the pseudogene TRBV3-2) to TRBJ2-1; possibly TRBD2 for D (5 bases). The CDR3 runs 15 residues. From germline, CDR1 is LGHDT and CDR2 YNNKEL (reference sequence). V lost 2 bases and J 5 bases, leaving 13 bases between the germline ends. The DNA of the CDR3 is TGTGCCAGCAGCCAATCTCCGGGGTCGAACAATGAGCAGTTCTTC. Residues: CASSQSPGSNNEQFF.

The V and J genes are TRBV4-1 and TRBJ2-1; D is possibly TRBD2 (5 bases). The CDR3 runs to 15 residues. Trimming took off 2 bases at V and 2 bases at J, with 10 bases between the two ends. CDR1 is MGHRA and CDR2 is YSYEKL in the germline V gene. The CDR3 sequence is CASSQSTTTYNEQFF. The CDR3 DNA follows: TGCGCCAGCAGCCAATCGACTACTACCTACAATGAGCAGTTCTTC.

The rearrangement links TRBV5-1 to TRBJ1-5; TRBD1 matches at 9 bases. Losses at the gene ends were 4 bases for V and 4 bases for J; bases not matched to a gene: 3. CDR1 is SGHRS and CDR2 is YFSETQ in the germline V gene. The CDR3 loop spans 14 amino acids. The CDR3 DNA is TGCGCCAGCAGCATGGGACAGGGAAATCAGCCCCAGCATTTT. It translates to CASSMGQGNQPQHF.

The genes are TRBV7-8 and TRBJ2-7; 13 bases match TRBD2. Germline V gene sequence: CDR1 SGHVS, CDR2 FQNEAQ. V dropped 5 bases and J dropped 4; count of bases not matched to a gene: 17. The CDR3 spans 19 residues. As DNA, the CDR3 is TGTGCCAGCAGCCCCAGGACTAGCGGGAGAAGACACGGGGGGTACGAGCAGTACTTC. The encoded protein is CASSPRTSGRRHGGYEQYF.

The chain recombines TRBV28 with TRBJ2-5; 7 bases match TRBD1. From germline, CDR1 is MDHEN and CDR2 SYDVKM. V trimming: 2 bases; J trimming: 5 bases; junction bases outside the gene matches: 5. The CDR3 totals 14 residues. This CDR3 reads CASSLDRVMETQYF. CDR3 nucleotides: TGTGCCAGCAGTTTAGACAGGGTTATGGAGACCCAGTACTTC.

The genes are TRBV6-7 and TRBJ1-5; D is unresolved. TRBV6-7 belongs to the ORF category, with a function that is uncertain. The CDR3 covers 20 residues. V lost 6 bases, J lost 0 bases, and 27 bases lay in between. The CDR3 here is CASSPNGGRPPANSNQPQHF. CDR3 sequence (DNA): TGTGCCAGCAGCCCCAATGGTGGCAGGCCACCGGCGAATAGCAATCAGCCCCAGCATTTT.

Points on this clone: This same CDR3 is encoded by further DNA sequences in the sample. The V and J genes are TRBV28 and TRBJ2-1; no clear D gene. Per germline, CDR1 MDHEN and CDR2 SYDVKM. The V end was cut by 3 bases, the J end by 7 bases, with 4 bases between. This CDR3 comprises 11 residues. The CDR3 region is CASSFVNEQFF. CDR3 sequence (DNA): TGTGCCAGCAGTTTCGTTAATGAGCAGTTCTTC. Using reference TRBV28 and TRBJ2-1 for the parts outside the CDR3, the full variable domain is DVKVTQSSRYLVKRTGEKVFLECVQDMDHENMFWYRQDPGLGLRLIYFSYDVKMKEKGDIPEGYSVSREKKERFSLILESASTNQTSMYLCASSFVNEQFFGPGTRLTVL.

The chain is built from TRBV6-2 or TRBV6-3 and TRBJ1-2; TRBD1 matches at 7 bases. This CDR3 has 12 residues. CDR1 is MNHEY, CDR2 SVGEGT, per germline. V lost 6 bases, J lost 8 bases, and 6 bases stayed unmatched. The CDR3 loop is CASSSPGQGYTF. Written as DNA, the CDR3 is TGTGCCAGCAGCTCTCCGGGACAGGGCTACACCTTC.

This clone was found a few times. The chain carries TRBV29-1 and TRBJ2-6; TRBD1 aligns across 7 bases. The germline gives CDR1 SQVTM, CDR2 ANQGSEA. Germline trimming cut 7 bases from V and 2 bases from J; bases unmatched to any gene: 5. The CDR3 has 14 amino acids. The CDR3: CSATGSAGANVLTF. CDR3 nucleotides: TGCAGCGCGACAGGGTCCGCTGGGGCCAACGTCCTGACTTTC. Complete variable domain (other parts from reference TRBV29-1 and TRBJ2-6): SAVISQKPSRDICQRGTSLTIQCQVDSQVTMMFWYRQQPGQSLTLIATANQGSEATYESGFVIDKFPISRPNLTFSTLTVSNMSPEDSSIYLCSATGSAGANVLTFGAGSRLTVL.

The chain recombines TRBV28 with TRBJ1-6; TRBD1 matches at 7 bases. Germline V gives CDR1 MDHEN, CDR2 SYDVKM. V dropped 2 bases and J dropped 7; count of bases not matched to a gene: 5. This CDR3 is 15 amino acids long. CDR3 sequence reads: CASSLEQGVNSPLHF. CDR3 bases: TGTGCCAGCAGTTTAGAGCAGGGGGTCAATTCACCCCTCCACTTT.

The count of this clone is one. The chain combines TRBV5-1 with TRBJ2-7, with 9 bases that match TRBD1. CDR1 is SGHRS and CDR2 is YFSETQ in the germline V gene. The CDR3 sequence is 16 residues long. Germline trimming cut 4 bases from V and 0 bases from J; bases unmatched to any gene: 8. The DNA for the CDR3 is TGCGCCAGCAGCCGGTCGGGACAGGGCGACTCCTACGAGCAGTACTTC. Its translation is CASSRSGQGDSYEQYF.